This T cell receptor beta chain was identified during a study of response to subunit inactivated influenza vaccine. One entry per CDR3 protein results from TCRdb running MiXCR on the RT-PCR reads. The table shows about 190,000 distinct CDR3 sequences, with roughly 14% occurring only once. The sample holds a few counts of this clonotype. What it binds is unknown. Study-level points and caveats: Authors suggested few new T cells are recruited by each seasonal influenza vaccination.

This CDR3 is 13 amino acids long. Germline lookup yields CDR1 MNHNS and CDR2 SASEGT. Trimming left V 8 bases short and J 1 base short, with 11 bases between. The clonotype was recovered from a man aged 50 or older who received an inactivated influenza vaccine. The rearrangement uses TRBV6-1 and TRBJ2-5, with D unclear. The input for sequencing was CD8+ T cells sorted from PBMCs, taken 4 to 6 days after vaccination. CDR3 nucleotide sequence: TGTGCCAGCCGTCCGTACAGCCAAGAGACCCAGTACTTC. Protein: CASRPYSQETQYF.